This T cell receptor beta chain was found in a study of T cells in pancreatic ductal adenocarcinoma (dated by TCRdb to the late 2010s). For context, the study as a whole: To learn about the adaptive T-cell response arising naturally, investigators profiled where tumor-infiltrating CD8+ T cells, together with suppressive cells, were located within resected pancreatic ductal adenocarcinoma, how abundant they were, and what qualities they showed. Results the study describes overall, beyond this receptor: Because inoperable disease is present at presentation in most pancreatic cancer patients, the resected cohort was biased toward the minority with early-stage disease. Compared with tumor samples, blood samples had more total productive templates and about 8-fold more unique clonotypes. There was no significant difference in T-cell clonality between tumor and blood, where mean clonality was roughly 0.11 for tumors and approximately 0.07 for blood. Comparisons of clonality between tumor and blood may be biased toward lower diversity because tumors are enriched in CD45RO+ effector T cells rather than naive T cells.

The pancreatic ductal adenocarcinoma patients who were selected had gone through surgery without receiving any neoadjuvant therapy. Peripheral blood was collected in heparin tubes, from which PBMCs were isolated by histopaque density gradient and cryopreserved in around 9.2% DMSO. Genomic DNA was extracted from 7 PBMC and under ten flash-frozen tumor specimens using the DNeasy Blood and Tissue Kit with Proteinase K and RNase treatment. The immunoSEQ hsTCRB kit was used to amplify TCR beta CDR3 regions from genomic DNA. High-throughput TRB CDR3 sequencing was performed on an Illumina HiSeq system. Processing in the source paper ran as follows. The immunoSEQ software was used to analyze sequencing reads, and nonproductive sequences containing premature stops or frame-shifts were excluded. Clonality of the repertoire was calculated as one minus the Shannon entropy normalized by log2 of the number of unique productive sequences. Here the immuneACCESS table is served through TCRdb, limited to in-frame sequences with V and J called. Missing clones are a known gap in these copies; in checked studies unresolved V genes cover under half, and the rest lacks a known reason. The V and J calls and the clone size are those of that table, but D and trimming were determined from the DNA. A total of more than 15,000 clones appear in this sample, roughly 90% of them only once. The ten most abundant clones make up over 0.9% of the sample.

The germline V end is reduced by 4 bases and the J end by 0 bases; junction bases left unmatched: 4. The germline V gene gives CDR1 as SGDLS and CDR2 as YYNGEE. CDR3 length: 14 amino acids, cysteine to phenylalanine. Only the CDR3 DNA is retained, 42 bases long and in frame from the first base. This clone is a singleton in its sample. Its recognized antigen is unknown. The sample holds no much larger clone one base away, and base qualities are not on file. The chain is assembled from TRBV9 and TRBJ2-7; 7 nucleotides in the junction match TRBD1. Sample: PBMCs. This clonotype was obtained from a human donor with pancreatic ductal adenocarcinoma. The CDR3 has the sequence CASSSGDSSYEQYF. The sequenced DNA is TGTGCCAGCAGCTCAGGGGACAGCTCCTACGAGCAGTACTTC. With the portions outside the CDR3 filled from the reference TRBV9 and TRBJ2-7 genes, the complete variable region becomes DSGVTQTPKHLITATGQRVTLRCSPRSGDLSVYWYQQSLDQGLQFLIQYYNGEERAKGNILERFSAQQFPDLHSELNLSSLELGDSALYFCASSSGDSSYEQYFGPGTRLTVT.